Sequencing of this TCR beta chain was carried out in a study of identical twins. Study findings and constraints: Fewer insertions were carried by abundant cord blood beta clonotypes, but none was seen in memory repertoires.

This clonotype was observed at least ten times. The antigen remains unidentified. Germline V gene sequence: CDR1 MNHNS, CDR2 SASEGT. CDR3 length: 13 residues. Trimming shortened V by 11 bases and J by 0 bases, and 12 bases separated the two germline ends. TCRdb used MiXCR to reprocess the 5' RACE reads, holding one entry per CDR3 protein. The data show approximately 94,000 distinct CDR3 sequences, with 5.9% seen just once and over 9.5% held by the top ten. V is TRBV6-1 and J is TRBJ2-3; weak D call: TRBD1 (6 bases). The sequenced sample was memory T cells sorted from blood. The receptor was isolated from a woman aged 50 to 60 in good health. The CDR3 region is CASRGSSTDTQYF. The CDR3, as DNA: TGTGCCTCCAGGGGCAGTAGCACAGATACGCAGTATTTT.